The text below deals with one T cell receptor beta chain. The antigen remains undetermined. The CDR3 runs 17 residues. Germline-derived CDR1 and CDR2 are LNHDA and SQIVND (reference sequence). The germline V and J ends were trimmed by 6 bases and 3 bases, with 24 bases remaining between them. All the people who gave samples were healthy bone marrow donors. At collection, donors were nominally healthy, but unrecorded immune exposures were probable. This sample stems from a study of cytomegalovirus exposure and HLA in healthy donors. 60 Vbeta and 13 Jbeta primers were used in PCR. Source study methods: Some 80 million unique TCR beta chains, 10 million to 14 million shared, were counted in a later analysis. Assay: immunoSEQ multiplex PCR; the TCRdb copy retains only in-frame clones and omits some. The V and J calls and clone size were taken over from that table, and D and trimming were inferred from the DNA. The sample records about 120,000 clones, 75% being singletons.

Study outcomes and limitations: Immune exposure information comprised only CMV serostatus.

The rearrangement uses TRBV19 and TRBJ2-7, with D hard to call. The receptor was derived from a woman aged 40 to 50 in good health and CMV-seropositive. The sequenced sample was PBMCs. The DNA of the CDR3 is TGTGCCAGTAGCGCTTTTAGCCTGGGTCGATCCAGCTACGAGCAGTACTTC. It codes for CASSAFSLGRSSYEQYF.